The clone carrying this T cell receptor beta chain occurred many times. Unmatched junction bases numbered 9, after V lost 5 bases and J lost 12 bases. The CDR3 runs to 13 residues. The germline CDR1 and CDR2 sequences are PRHDT and FYEKMQ (reference sequence). The lymph nodes were axillary draining lymph nodes from breast cancer patients. This record comes from a study of breast tumors, draining lymph nodes, adjacent tissues. TCRdb used MiXCR to reprocess the multiplex PCR reads, holding one entry per CDR3 protein. The sample records around 190,000 distinct CDR3 sequences, approximately 30% being singletons.

The clonotype comes from a female donor with breast cancer. Some clones in this sample may be carry-over from other donors' samples. The gene calls are TRBV13 and TRBJ2-1; 8 bases map to TRBD2. Sequenced sample: axillary lymph node tissue. The CDR3 here is CASSQYLREGQFF. The CDR3 coding sequence is TGTGCCAGCAGCCAATACCTACGGGAGGGGCAGTTCTTC.